The rows below give T cell receptor beta chains drawn from one sample of a study of type 1 regulatory T cells. TCRdb processed the reads anew with MiXCR; each CDR3 protein has one entry. The sample lists 55,000 to 65,000 distinct CDR3 sequences, 62% occurring once. The antigens for these receptors are not known. The source material was cultured non-Tr1 T cells, either the whole culture or a sorted T cell fraction (not recorded which). Receptors were obtained from a human donor in good health. The conserved cysteine and the conserved F or W are not part of the CDR3 here.

len	v_gene	j_gene	CDR3aa
10	TRBV11-2	TRBJ1-6	ASSLERVTLH
11	TRBV20-1	TRBJ2-1	SILAGGVYEQF
14	TRBV7-2	TRBJ2-3	ASSLAAGTSTDTQY
12	TRBV12-3/TRBV12-4	TRBJ1-2	ASSLGPRNYGYT
13	TRBV18	TRBJ1-6	ASSRERTGPSPLH
15	TRBV9	TRBJ2-7	ASSVGGLAGGPGEQY
11	TRBV20-1	TRBJ2-7	SARGIDGYEQY
14	TRBV20-1	TRBJ1-6	SARGTGGFRNSPLH
12	TRBV6-5	TRBJ1-1	ASRVGRGVGEAF
11	TRBV10-3	TRBJ1-1	AISGQMNTEAF
11	TRBV5-1	TRBJ1-5	ASSLDQNQPQH
12	TRBV6-2/TRBV6-3	TRBJ2-3	ASSYSGSPDTQY
13	TRBV20-1	TRBJ2-7	SAGPSDRGRYEQY
13	TRBV12-3/TRBV12-4	TRBJ2-3	ASPPLADSTDTQY
12	TRBV20-1	TRBJ2-3	SAGEGLATDTQY
13	TRBV9	TRBJ2-1	ASSVLSGSINEQF
11	TRBV14	TRBJ1-2	ASSPDRRGGYT
14	TRBV3-1	TRBJ2-3	ASSQTSGTTGGTQY
11	TRBV7-8	TRBJ2-3	ASSLTDLDTQY
13	TRBV12-3/TRBV12-4	TRBJ2-3	ASTRTSGRSDTQY
13	TRBV7-9	TRBJ1-1	ASSSQYGGFTEAF
13	TRBV7-2	TRBJ2-4	ASSLVSTAKNIQY
15	TRBV7-9	TRBJ2-7	ASSLSSGTSGSRKQY
13	TRBV27	TRBJ1-1	ASSPYKQGTTEAF
12	TRBV7-2	TRBJ2-7	ASSASAATYEQY
14	TRBV7-8	TRBJ2-1	ASSTGTSGSKNEQF
13	TRBV7-2	TRBJ2-1	ASSPTILANNEQF
16	TRBV4-2	TRBJ2-1	ASSQEVLGSVAGSEQF
13	TRBV20-1	TRBJ1-5	SLNRGGTGNQPQH
11	TRBV20-1	TRBJ2-7	SASPGHHYEQY
13	TRBV7-6	TRBJ2-2	ASSLIQLNTGELF
14	TRBV2	TRBJ2-1	ASSDPSTLPYNEQF
11	TRBV6-5	TRBJ1-2	ASSYSRDTGYT
13	TRBV3-1	TRBJ2-4	ASSLRQGGANIQY
13	TRBV4-1	TRBJ2-7	ASSQGSGSIGEQY
14	TRBV11-2	TRBJ2-5	ASSLGWTSGQETQY
11	TRBV29-1	TRBJ1-1	SFLEGLNTEAF
11	TRBV20-1	TRBJ1-4	SARGGGDEKLF
13	TRBV6-6	TRBJ2-3	ASGDSGRKRDTQY
14	TRBV4-3	TRBJ2-5	ASSQDLGGYQETQY
14	TRBV11-2	TRBJ2-1	ASNEAGTTSYNEQF
15	TRBV7-9	TRBJ2-3	ASSLGLAATFTDTQY
13	TRBV5-1	TRBJ2-7	ASSLRGGGSYEQY
13	TRBV28	TRBJ1-3	ASSEARADRNTIY
11	TRBV15	TRBJ1-1	ATSRDWGQKAF
15	TRBV3-1	TRBJ1-1	ASSQGTPGRMNTEAF
12	TRBV20-1	TRBJ2-7	SARAGLLDYEQY
12	TRBV6-1	TRBJ1-4	ASSVVGTNEKLF
12	TRBV2	TRBJ2-7	ASSVEGDAHEQY
14	TRBV30	TRBJ1-6	AWSVFGQGGDSPLH
13	TRBV23-1	TRBJ2-1	ASSQSIEEGLGEF
13	TRBV7-9	TRBJ1-1	ASSLGSTFDTEAF
12	TRBV5-1	TRBJ1-1	ASSLDLAGEAAF